This T cell receptor (beta chain) was observed in a study of blood T cell repertoires in COVID-19. This CDR3 is built from 12 residues. The germline V gene has CDR1 KGHSH and CDR2 LQKENI. The V end lost 6 bases, the J end lost 2 bases, and 8 bases lay between the germline ends. The assay was immunoSEQ multiplex PCR, and TCRdb's table has in-frame clones only and misses some. The top ten hold 2.5% to 3.5% of the sample, which has 100,000 to 150,000 clones, 75% to 90% seen once. V gene TRBV18 combines with J gene TRBJ2-7; D is uncertain. Specimen: peripheral blood. This sequence originates from an elderly woman with COVID-19, enrolled during active disease. Here the CDR3 reads CASSQMAYEQYF. The CDR3 nucleotides are TGTGCCAGCTCCCAGATGGCCTACGAGCAGTACTTC.